This T cell receptor (beta chain) was observed in a study of T cell responses to AZD1222 COVID-19 vaccine (dated by TCRdb to about 2021). The study in broad terms: AZD1222 recipients with second doses at about 4 weeks or about 12 weeks were pooled, because spike-specific TCR depth and breadth did not differ between schedules. Trial participants were enrolled by age into 18-55, 56-69 and 70-plus year subgroups, with approximately 150, 28 and 58 TCR-sequenced participants respectively. TCR sequencing covered approximately 230 trial participants: 200 to 210 given two doses of AZD1222 and some 25 given two doses of MenACWY control vaccine. Results and caveats for the whole study, not just this receptor: Most participants were white British and females outnumbered males, and the authors suggested that clonal diversity may have been underestimated. A significant rise in spike-specific TCR breadth and depth was observed after two AZD1222 doses relative to day 0 and relative to MenACWY recipients. Reportedly, almost half of the unique spike-specific TCRs recognized epitopes lying outside the regions that are mutated in the B.1.351 and B.1.1.7 variants. In the small 56-69-year group, the increase in depth fell short of significance, most likely because of low power. Vaccine-associated CD4 TCRs spanned the whole spike protein, with dominant responses in regions 160-218 and 743-854. Because no samples from the day 14 peak response were available, repertoires could be characterized only after the peak T cell response. Conclusions about previously exposed vaccinees are limited because only five to seven AZD1222 recipients were SARS-CoV-2 seropositive at baseline.

Reading from cysteine to phenylalanine, the CDR3 counts 16 amino acids. Kept here is only the CDR3 DNA, which spans 48 bases and is read in frame from base 1. Relative to germline, V is missing 5 bases and J is missing 2 bases, with 6 bases of the junction outside any gene match. Looking up the germline V gene (reference sequence) yields CDR1 SEHNR and CDR2 FQNEAQ. The CDR3 regions of human TCRbeta chains were analyzed by immunosequencing. The authors' pipeline ran thus. TCRs in the repertoires were matched against a reference library of SARS-CoV-2-specific TCRs that had been generated with the MIRA antigen-specificity platform. Breadth was defined as the fraction of unique TCRs that were SARS-CoV-2-associated, and depth was defined as the fraction of total T cells that were SARS-CoV-2-associated. Each spike-specific TCR was assigned to its reactive spike region and to a CD4 or CD8 class using the MIRA data. Log10-transformed breadth and depth values were compared by one-way ANOVA with Sidak's multiple comparisons tests. In its TCRdb copy, this immuneACCESS table keeps in-frame sequences only and misses some clones. Where compared with another copy, unresolved V genes explain less than half of these, and the others have no known cause. V, J and clone size derive from that table, while D and trimming were established from the DNA sequence. The sample table records about 85,000 clones; approximately 87% of these occur just once. The top ten constitute 6.5% to 7.5% of the sample.

Regarding this clone: Its antigen specificity is not known. No base quality information exists; no much larger clone differs at one position.

The time point label here, explained by the study, means: baseline before first vaccination. Vaccinee samples were obtained from the UK trials COV001 and COV002, which included a single-blind randomized controlled phase 2/3 trial of AZD1222 (ChAdOx1 nCoV-19) in healthy adults. Trial participant PBMC samples were collected at day 0 and day 28 after the second dose for TCRbeta chain sequencing. This sequence was found in an adult in good health. The chain is made from TRBV7-9 and TRBJ1-4; 9 bases in the middle match TRBD1. This specimen consisted of peripheral blood, obtained on day 0 of AZD1222 vaccination. The CDR3 here reads CASSPGQGGTNEKLFF. The DNA reads as follows: TGTGCCAGCAGCCCGGGACAGGGAGGGACTAATGAAAAACTGTTTTTT.